Reported below is one T cell receptor beta chain. The data stem from a study of T-cell reconstitution after alpha-beta-depleted transplantation in children. The V end was cut by 6 bases, the J end by 1 base, with 12 bases between. The CDR3 sequence is 15 residues long. Library preparation (for TCRbeta) was performed with unique molecular identifiers. TCRdb processed the PCR reads anew with MiXCR; each CDR3 protein has one entry. Seen here are roughly 500,000 distinct CDR3 sequences, roughly an eighth observed once, and the top ten hold around 5.6%. V is TRBV12-3 or TRBV12-4 and J is TRBJ1-4; maybe TRBD1 (5 bases). The input for sequencing was PBMCs from the stem cell graft donor, taken from the stem cell graft. The origin of this receptor is a human donor who donated a stem cell graft to a child with combined immunodeficiency. The CDR3 spells CASSGGGGTNEKLFF. Written as DNA, the CDR3 is TGTGCCAGCAGCGGGGGGGGTGGAACTAATGAAAAACTGTTTTTT.